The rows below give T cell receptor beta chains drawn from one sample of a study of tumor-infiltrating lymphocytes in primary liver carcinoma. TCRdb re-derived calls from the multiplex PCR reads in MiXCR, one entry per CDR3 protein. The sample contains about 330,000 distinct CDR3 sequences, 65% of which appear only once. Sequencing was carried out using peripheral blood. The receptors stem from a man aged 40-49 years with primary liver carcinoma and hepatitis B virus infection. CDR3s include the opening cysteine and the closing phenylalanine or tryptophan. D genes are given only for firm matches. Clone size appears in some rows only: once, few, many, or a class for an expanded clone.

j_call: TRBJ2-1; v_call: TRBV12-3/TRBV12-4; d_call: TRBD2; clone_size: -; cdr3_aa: CASSSGTSGAKQFF; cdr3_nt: TGTGCCAGCAGTTCAGGGACTAGCGGGGCGAAACAGTTCTTC
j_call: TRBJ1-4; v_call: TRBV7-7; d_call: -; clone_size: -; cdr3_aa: CASSPNGTPNEKLFF; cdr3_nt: TGTGCTAGTTCCCCTAACGGGACCCCTAATGAAAAACTGTTTTTT
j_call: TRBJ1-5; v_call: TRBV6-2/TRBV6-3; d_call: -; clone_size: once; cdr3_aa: CASTLQTNQPQHF; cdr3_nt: TGTGCCAGCACCCTACAGACGAATCAGCCCCAGCATTTT
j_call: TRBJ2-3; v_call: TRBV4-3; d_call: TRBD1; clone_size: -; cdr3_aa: CASSHGPQGGRSDTQYF; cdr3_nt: TGCGCCAGCAGCCACGGACCACAGGGGGGAAGGTCAGATACGCAGTATTTT
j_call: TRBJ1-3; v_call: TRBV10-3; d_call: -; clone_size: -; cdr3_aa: CATSGEDSGNTIYF; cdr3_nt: TGTGCCACCTCAGGGGAGGACTCTGGAAACACCATATATTTT
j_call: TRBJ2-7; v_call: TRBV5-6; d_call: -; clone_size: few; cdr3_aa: CASNPRGRVDEQYF; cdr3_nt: TGTGCCAGCAACCCGAGGGGCAGGGTAGACGAGCAGTACTTC
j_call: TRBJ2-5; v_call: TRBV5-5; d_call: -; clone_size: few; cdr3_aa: CASSLGQVYQETQYF; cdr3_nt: TGTGCCAGCAGCTTGGGACAGGTCTACCAAGAGACCCAGTACTTC
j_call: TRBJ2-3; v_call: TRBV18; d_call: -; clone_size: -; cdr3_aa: CASSPPGTVRADTQYF; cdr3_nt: TGTGCCAGCTCACCACCAGGGACTGTCAGGGCAGATACGCAGTATTTT
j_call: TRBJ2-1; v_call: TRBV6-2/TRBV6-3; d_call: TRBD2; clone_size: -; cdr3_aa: CARGLAGRYNQQFF; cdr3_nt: TGTGCCAGAGGGTTAGCGGGACGCTACAATCAGCAGTTCTTC
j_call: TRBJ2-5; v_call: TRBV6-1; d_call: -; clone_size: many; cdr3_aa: CASSEGVNSGQETQYF; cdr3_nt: TGTGCCAGCAGTGAAGGAGTGAATTCAGGGCAAGAGACCCAGTACTTC
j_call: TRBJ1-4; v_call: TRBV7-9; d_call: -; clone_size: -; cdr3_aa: CASSLAGVVEKLFF; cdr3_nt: TGTGCCAGCAGCTTAGCTGGGGTGGTTGAAAAACTGTTTTTT
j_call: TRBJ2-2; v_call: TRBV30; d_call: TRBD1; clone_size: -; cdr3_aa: CAWNHRDRVTGELFF; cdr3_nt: TGTGCCTGGAATCATCGGGACAGGGTAACCGGGGAGCTGTTTTTT
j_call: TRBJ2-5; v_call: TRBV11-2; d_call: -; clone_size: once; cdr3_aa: CASSLARLALEKKKETQYF; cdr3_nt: TGTGCCAGCAGCTTAGCGAGGCTAGCCCTGGAAAAAAAAAAAGAGACCCAGTACTTC
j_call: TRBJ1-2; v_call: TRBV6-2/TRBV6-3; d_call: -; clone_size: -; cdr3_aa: CASSLRILGISNYGYAF; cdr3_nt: TGTGCCAGCAGTTTGCGGATCCTAGGGATATCTAACTATGGCTACGCCTTC
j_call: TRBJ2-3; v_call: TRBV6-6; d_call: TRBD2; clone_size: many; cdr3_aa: CASRGLAGAGDTQYF; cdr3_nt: TGTGCCAGCAGGGGACTAGCGGGAGCGGGGGATACGCAGTATTTT
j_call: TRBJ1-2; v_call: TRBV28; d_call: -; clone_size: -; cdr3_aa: CASSLASTGSHGYTF; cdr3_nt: TGTGCCAGCAGTTTAGCATCCACAGGGAGTCACGGCTACACCTTC
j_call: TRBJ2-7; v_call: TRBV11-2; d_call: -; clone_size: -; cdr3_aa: CASSPRTNGYEQYF; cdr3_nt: TGTGCCAGCAGCCCCCGGACTAACGGGTACGAGCAGTACTTC
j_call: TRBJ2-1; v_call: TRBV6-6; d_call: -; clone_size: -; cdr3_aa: CASTWTPAGNEQFF; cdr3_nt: TGTGCCAGCACATGGACCCCGGCCGGGAATGAGCAGTTCTTC
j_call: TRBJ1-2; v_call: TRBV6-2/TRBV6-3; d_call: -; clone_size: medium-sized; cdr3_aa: CASSPGRTYTF; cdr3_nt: TGTGCCAGCAGTCCCGGACGGACTTACACCTTC
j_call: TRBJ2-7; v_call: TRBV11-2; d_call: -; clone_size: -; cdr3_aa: CASSLDEGQGFGGQYF; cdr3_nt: TGTGCCAGCAGCTTAGATGAGGGCCAAGGGTTCGGTGGGCAGTACTTC
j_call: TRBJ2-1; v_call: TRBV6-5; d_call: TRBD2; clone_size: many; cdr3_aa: CASSPGLAVYNEQFF; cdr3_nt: TGTGCCAGCAGCCCGGGACTAGCGGTATACAATGAGCAGTTCTTC
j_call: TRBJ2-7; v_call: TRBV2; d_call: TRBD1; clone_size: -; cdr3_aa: CASGGTGSGEQYF; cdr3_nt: TGTGCCAGCGGAGGGACAGGGTCAGGCGAGCAGTACTTC
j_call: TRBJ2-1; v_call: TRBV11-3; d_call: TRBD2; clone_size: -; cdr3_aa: CASSSYQSGSSYSEQFF; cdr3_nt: TGTGCAAGCAGCTCCTACCAGAGCGGGAGCTCCTACAGTGAGCAGTTCTTC
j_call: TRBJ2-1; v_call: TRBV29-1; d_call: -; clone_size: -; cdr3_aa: CSVGPISWSVNEQFF; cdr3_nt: TGCAGCGTTGGCCCGATTAGCTGGAGCGTCAATGAGCAGTTCTTC
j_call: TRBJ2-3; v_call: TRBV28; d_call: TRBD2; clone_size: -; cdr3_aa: CASSSGGPGDTQYF; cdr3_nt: TGTGCCAGCTCATCGGGAGGGCCCGGAGATACGCAGTATTTT
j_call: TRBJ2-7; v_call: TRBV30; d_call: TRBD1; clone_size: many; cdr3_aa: CAWMDDRELGEQYF; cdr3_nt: TGTGCCTGGATGGACGACAGGGAGCTTGGGGAGCAGTACTTC
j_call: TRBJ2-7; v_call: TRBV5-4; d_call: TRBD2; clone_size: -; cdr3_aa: CASSLEGGRAFAQYF; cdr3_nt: TGTGCCAGCAGCTTGGAAGGCGGGAGGGCTTTCGCGCAGTACTTC